Given below is one TCR beta chain in context. As processed by the authors: The assay estimated nucleated cells by amplifying reference gene primers. Clones were read by immunoSEQ multiplex PCR, and TCRdb kept only the in-frame ones, dropping some. V, J and clone size were drawn from that table, and D and trimming were deduced from the DNA. The sample has 250,000 to 400,000 clones, 90% seen once. The entry originates in a study of blood T cell repertoires in COVID-19. Across the whole study: Acute-phase and convalescent COVID-19 samples originated in the United States, Italy and Spain. PBMCs, B-cell-depleted T cells, or T cells provided the cDNA or gDNA that made up the material.

Followed longitudinally, the Seattle patients had been enrolled during active infection. This clonotype was sampled from a woman under 40 with COVID-19, enrolled during active disease. Input material: peripheral blood.

The CDR3 here is CASSYGPATEQFF. Written as DNA, the CDR3 is TGTGCCAGCAGTTACGGGCCCGCGACAGAGCAGTTCTTC. This chain uses TRBV6-5 with TRBJ2-1; D uncertain. The V gene lost 2 bases and the J gene lost 10 bases, with 12 bases spanning the gap. CDR1 MNHEY and CDR2 SVGAGI come from the germline V gene. This CDR3 has 13 amino acids.